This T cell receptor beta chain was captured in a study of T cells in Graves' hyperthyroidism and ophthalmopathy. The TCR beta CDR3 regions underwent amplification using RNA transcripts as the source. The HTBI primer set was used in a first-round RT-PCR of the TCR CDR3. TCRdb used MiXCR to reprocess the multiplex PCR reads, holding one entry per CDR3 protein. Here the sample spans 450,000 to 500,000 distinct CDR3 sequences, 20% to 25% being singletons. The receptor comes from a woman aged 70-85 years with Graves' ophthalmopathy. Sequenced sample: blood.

DNA of the CDR3: TGTGCCAGCAGCTTAGGATGGCTAGGATGGAACACAGATACGCAGTATTTT. As protein: CASSLGWLGWNTDTQYF. This sequence joins TRBV7-2 and TRBJ2-3, with D unresolved. Germline-derived CDR1 and CDR2 are SGHTA and FQGNSA. Trimming removed 1 base at V and 2 bases at J, with 16 bases between. The CDR3 covers 17 residues.